Listed below are T cell receptor beta chains from one sample, sequenced in a study of blood T cell repertoires in COVID-19. Method: immunoSEQ multiplex PCR; TCRdb's copy keeps in-frame clones and lacks some. The table records about 76,000 clones, roughly 87% of them present only once. The sequencing sample was made of peripheral blood. Receptors were obtained from a woman at least 80 years old with active or convalescent COVID-19. Each CDR3 is given with its conserved first and last residue. A D gene is named only where the DNA matches it firmly.

d_call | j_call | v_call | cdr3_nt | cdr3_aa
TRBD1 | TRBJ1-1 | TRBV6-5 | TGTGCCAGCAGAGGGGACAGGGAGGTTAGAACTGAAGCTTTCTTT | CASRGDREVRTEAFF
. | TRBJ2-7 | TRBV7-9 | TGTGCCAGCAGCTCACCCACCCGCAGTGGCACCTACGAGCAGTACTTC | CASSSPTRSGTYEQYF
. | TRBJ2-7 | TRBV6-5 | TGTGCCAGCACCCTTTCTAGAAGCTCCTTTCGCGAGCAGTACTTC | CASTLSRSSFREQYF
. | TRBJ2-2 | TRBV28 | TGTGCCAGCAGTTTAAAGGGGATATCGAACACCGGGGAGCTGTTTTTT | CASSLKGISNTGELFF
TRBD1 | TRBJ1-1 | TRBV19 | TGTGCCAGTAGTATTATACCGCAGGGGGCAAACACTGAAGCTTTCTTT | CASSIIPQGANTEAFF
. | TRBJ1-2 | TRBV3-1/TRBV3-2 | TGTGCCAGCAGTCTAGACTATGGCTACACCTTC | CASSLDYGYTF
. | TRBJ1-1 | TRBV19 | TGTGCCAGTAGTATCGTCGCAGGGGAAGGATCTGAAGCTTTCTTT | CASSIVAGEGSEAFF
TRBD1 | TRBJ2-5 | TRBV28 | TGTGCCAGCATCCAAGGTTCCAGGGGGCGAGGGCAAGAGACCCAGTACTTC | CASIQGSRGRGQETQYF
. | TRBJ1-1 | TRBV28 | TGTGCCAGCAGTTCGAGGTGGCTCGGGAACACTGAAGCTTTCTTT | CASSSRWLGNTEAFF
. | TRBJ1-2 | TRBV3-1/TRBV3-2 | TGTGCCAGCAGCCAAAATCTGGAGGGGTCACCTTATGGCTACACCTTC | CASSQNLEGSPYGYTF
TRBD1 | TRBJ1-2 | TRBV28 | TGTGCCAGCAGTGGGACAGGGGGATACCGGGGCTACACCTTC | CASSGTGGYRGYTF
TRBD1 | TRBJ2-7 | TRBV5-1 | TGCGCCAGCAGCTTGGGCCGGGACAGGGGACACGAGCAGTACTTC | CASSLGRDRGHEQYF
TRBD1 | TRBJ1-4 | TRBV7-8 | TGTGCCAGCAGCCAAGGGTGGGGGACAGGGGAAGAAAAACTGTTTTTT | CASSQGWGTGEEKLFF
TRBD2 | TRBJ2-1 | TRBV4-3 | TGCGCCAGCAGCTCCGTAGCGGGGGGGCCAGATGAGCAGTTCTTC | CASSSVAGGPDEQFF
. | TRBJ1-5 | TRBV2 | TGTGCCAGCAGTGCCAACCCCGGGAGCAACGACTATCAGCCCCAGCATTTT | CASSANPGSNDYQPQHF
TRBD1 | TRBJ1-1 | TRBV6-5 | TGTGCCAGCACATTACAGGGGAGCACTGAAGCTTTCTTT | CASTLQGSTEAFF
. | TRBJ1-2 | TRBV18 | TGTGCCAGCTCACCCCCGGGGTTAGCCTCCTATGGCTACACCTTC | CASSPPGLASYGYTF